The 3 T cell receptor beta chains reported below all come from one sample, sequenced in a study of blood T cells in healthy people across ages. Sample-barcoded 5' priming and a J-beta primer mix drove a second PCR of roughly 6 to 12 cycles. TCRdb called the 5' RACE reads again in MiXCR, with one record for every CDR3 protein. The sample holds around 900,000 distinct CDR3 sequences; roughly 51% are singletons and the top ten take about a fifth. Sequencing was performed on blood. These receptors were collected from a woman in her sixties in good health.

This rearrangement joins TRBV7-8 to TRBJ1-6; no firm D call. Germline V gene lookup returns CDR1 SGHVS and CDR2 FQNEAQ. The CDR3 is 12 residues long. V was trimmed by 2 bases and J by 7 bases, leaving 3 bases between them. The CDR3 sequence: CASSLPNSPLHF. CDR3 bases: TGTGCCAGCAGCTTACCCAATTCACCCCTCCACTTT.

A word on this clonotype: The junction differs from germline at one of its ends, possibly a read error. This chain links TRBV10-3 with TRBJ2-1; the match to TRBD1 covers 9 bases. Germline CDR1 and CDR2: ENHRY and SYGVKD. This CDR3 contains 14 residues. The CDR3, as DNA: TGTACCATCAGTGGACAGGGGCACTACAATGAGCAGTTCTTC. Translating gives CTISGQGHYNEQFF.

V usage is TRBV20-1 and J usage is TRBJ2-5, with 9 bases aligning to TRBD2. V shed 6 bases, J shed 1 base, and the junction held 6 bases outside the gene matches. The CDR3 extends over 14 amino acids. Germline V gene sequence: CDR1 DFQATT, CDR2 SNEGSKA (reference sequence). The CDR3 loop is CSAIAGDIQETQYF. Here the CDR3 DNA reads TGCAGTGCCATAGCGGGAGACATCCAAGAGACCCAGTACTTC.